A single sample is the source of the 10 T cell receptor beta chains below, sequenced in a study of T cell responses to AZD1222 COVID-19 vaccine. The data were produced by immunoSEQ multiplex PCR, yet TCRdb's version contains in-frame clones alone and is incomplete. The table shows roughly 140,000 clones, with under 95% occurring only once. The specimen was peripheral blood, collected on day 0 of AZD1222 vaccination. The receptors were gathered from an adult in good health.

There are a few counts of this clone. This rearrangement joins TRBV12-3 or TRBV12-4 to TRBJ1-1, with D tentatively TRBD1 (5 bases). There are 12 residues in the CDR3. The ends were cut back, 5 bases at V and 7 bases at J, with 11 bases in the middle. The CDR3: CASSTQTVEAFF. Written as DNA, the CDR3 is TGTGCCAGCAGTACCCAGACAGTTGAAGCTTTCTTT.

The chain's CDR3 is CAVSSTGSSYNEQFF. CDR3 bases: TGTGCCGTTAGCTCCACAGGGAGCTCCTACAATGAGCAGTTCTTC. The V call is TRBV28, the J call TRBJ2-1, with TRBD1 as a possible D gene (6 bases). Trimming pared 11 bases from V and 0 bases from J, leaving 17 bases between. Per the germline V gene, CDR1 is MDHEN and CDR2 is SYDVKM. This CDR3 region has 15 residues.

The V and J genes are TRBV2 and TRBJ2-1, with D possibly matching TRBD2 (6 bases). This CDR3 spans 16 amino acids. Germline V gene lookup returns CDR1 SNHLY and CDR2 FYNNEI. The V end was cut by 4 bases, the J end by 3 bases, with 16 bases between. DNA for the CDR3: TGTGCCAGCAGTGGTGGAGGGCCGTCCTACTACAATGAGCAGTTCTTC. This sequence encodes CASSGGGPSYYNEQFF.

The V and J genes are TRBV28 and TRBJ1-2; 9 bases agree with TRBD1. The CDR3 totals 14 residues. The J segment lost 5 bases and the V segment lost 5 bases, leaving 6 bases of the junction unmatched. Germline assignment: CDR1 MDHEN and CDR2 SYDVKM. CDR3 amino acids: CASSASGTGYGYTF. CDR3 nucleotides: TGTGCCAGCAGTGCCTCCGGGACAGGGTATGGCTACACCTTC.

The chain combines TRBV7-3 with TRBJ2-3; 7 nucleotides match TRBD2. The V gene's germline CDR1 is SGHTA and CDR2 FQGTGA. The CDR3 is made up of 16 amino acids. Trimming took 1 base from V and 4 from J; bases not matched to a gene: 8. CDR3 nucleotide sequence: TGTGCCAGCAGCTTAAATGGCGGGAGTGTCCCAGATACGCAGTATTTT. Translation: CASSLNGGSVPDTQYF.

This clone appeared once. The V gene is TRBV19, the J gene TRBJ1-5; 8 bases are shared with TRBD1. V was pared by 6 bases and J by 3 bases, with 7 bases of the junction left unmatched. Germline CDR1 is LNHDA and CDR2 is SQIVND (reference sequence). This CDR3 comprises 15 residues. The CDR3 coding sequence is TGTGCCAGTAGCCCGGACAGGGTGGACAATCAGCCCCAGCATTTT. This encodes CASSPDRVDNQPQHF.

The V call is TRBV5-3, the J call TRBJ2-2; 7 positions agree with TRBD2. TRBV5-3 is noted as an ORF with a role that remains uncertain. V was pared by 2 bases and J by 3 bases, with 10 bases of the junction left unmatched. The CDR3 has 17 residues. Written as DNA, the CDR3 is TGTGCCAGAAGCTTTTTGGCTGGTCTAGCGGACACCGGGGAGCTGTTTTTT. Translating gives CARSFLAGLADTGELFF.

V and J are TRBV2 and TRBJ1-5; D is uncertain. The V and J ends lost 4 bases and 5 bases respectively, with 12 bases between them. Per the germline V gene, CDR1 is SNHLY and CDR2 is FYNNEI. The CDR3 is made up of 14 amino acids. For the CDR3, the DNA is TGTGCCAGCAGTGCCGAGGAGGGCCATCAGCCCCAGCATTTT. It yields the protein CASSAEEGHQPQHF.

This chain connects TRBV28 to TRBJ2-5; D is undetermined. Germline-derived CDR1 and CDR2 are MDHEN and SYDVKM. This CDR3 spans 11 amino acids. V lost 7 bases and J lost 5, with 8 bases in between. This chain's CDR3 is CASKRQETQYF. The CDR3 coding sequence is TGTGCCAGCAAGAGGCAGGAGACCCAGTACTTC.

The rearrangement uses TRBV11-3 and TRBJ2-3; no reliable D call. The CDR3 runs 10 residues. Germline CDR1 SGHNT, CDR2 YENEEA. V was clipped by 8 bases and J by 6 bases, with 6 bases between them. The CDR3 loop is CASGRDTQYF. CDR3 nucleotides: TGTGCCAGCGGAAGGGATACGCAGTATTTT.